Each of the 5 T cell receptor beta chains below was sequenced from the same sample in a study of T cells in Graves' hyperthyroidism and ophthalmopathy. Amplification targeted TCR beta CDR3 regions from RNA transcripts. TCR CDR3 underwent first-round RT-PCR with the HTBI primer set. TCRdb reprocessed the multiplex PCR reads via MiXCR and lists one record per CDR3 protein. Altogether hundreds of thousands of distinct CDR3 sequences are present, over 12% being singletons, with the ten largest covering roughly a fifth. The sample taken for sequencing was blood. Receptors were obtained from an older woman with Graves' ophthalmopathy.

This clonotype has a count of ten or more. V is TRBV6-1 and J is TRBJ1-5; a weak D match, TRBD1 (5 bases). The germline CDR1 and CDR2 sequences are MNHNS and SASEGT. The V and J ends lost 8 bases and 0 bases respectively, with 14 bases between them. The CDR3 is made up of 15 amino acids. For the CDR3, the DNA is TGTGCCAGCGACCAGGGCCTATATAGCAATCAGCCCCAGCATTTT. It yields the protein CASDQGLYSNQPQHF.

This clonotype was counted ten times or more. This chain joins TRBV28 and TRBJ2-7; unclear D gene. The CDR3 is 14 residues long. Germline CDR1 and CDR2: MDHEN and SYDVKM. V was cut by 2 bases and J by 4 bases, with 12 bases left in between. The CDR3 DNA reads TGTGCCAGCAGTTTAATGGCTCAGGCGTACGAGCAGTACTTC. Translating it yields CASSLMAQAYEQYF.

This clonotype has ten or more counts. The V call is TRBV30, the J call TRBJ1-6, with D possibly matching TRBD1 (6 bases). V lost 1 base and J lost 9, with 19 bases in between. The CDR3 covers 16 residues. Germline V gene data show CDR1 as GTSNPN and CDR2 as SVGIG (reference sequence). The CDR3 here is CAWSGGWTQGGSPLHF. The CDR3 coding sequence is TGTGCCTGGAGTGGGGGTTGGACCCAAGGGGGTTCACCCCTCCACTTT.

V usage is TRBV25-1 and J usage is TRBJ2-1; D ambiguous. Per germline, CDR1 MGHDK and CDR2 SYGVNS. The V end lost 3 bases, the J end lost 8 bases, and 11 bases lay between the germline ends. This CDR3 has 13 residues. CDR3 amino acids: CASSESYRYEQFF. Written as DNA, the CDR3 is TGTGCCAGCAGTGAGAGCTATCGGTATGAGCAGTTCTTC.

The sample holds a few counts of this clonotype. Since a much larger clone is just one base distant, this may be a read error. The chain uses TRBV12-3 or TRBV12-4 and TRBJ2-7; TRBD2 aligns across 10 bases. With 6 bases clipped from V and 6 bases from J, the junction kept 11 bases outside the gene matches. This CDR3 is built from 15 residues. In nucleotides, the CDR3 is TGTGCCAGCAGCTCCGGGGCTAGCGGGAGTAGCGAGCAGTACTTC. This translates into CASSSGASGSSEQYF.